This TCR beta chain was found in a study of sequential checkpoint blockade in melanoma. In the study overall: Maintenance nivolumab came after either treatment sequence.

Stated treatment: randomized to nivolumab then ipilimumab (arm A) or the reverse (arm B). DNA-damaging chemotherapy had not been given to any patient beforehand. Live CD3+CD8+ CD19− CD56− cells were sorted from PBMCs. TCRdb keeps only in-frame clones here, not all; method: immunoSEQ multiplex PCR. The sample includes some 17,000 clones, about 80% of them seen just once. Germline assignment: CDR1 MGHRA and CDR2 YSYEKL. Trimming took 0 bases from V and 4 from J, leaving 7 bases between them. This CDR3 region has 14 residues. This TCR derives from a human donor with melanoma. The source material was CD8+ T cells sorted from blood (inferred from file names), sampled from a patient given nivolumab and ipilimumab in sequence. The chain carries TRBV4-1 and TRBJ1-5, with unresolved D. DNA of the CDR3: TGCGCCAGCAGCCAAGAGGCGGGAAATCAGCCCCAGCATTTT. This encodes CASSQEAGNQPQHF.